The 15 T cell receptor beta chains listed next were all sequenced from one sample in a study of cytomegalovirus exposure and HLA in healthy donors. PCR primers comprised 60 Vbeta and 13 Jbeta primers. The protocol was immunoSEQ multiplex PCR, while the TCRdb copy is restricted to in-frame clones and leaves out a portion. Of over 150,000 clones detected, roughly 75% appear once; the ten largest clones hold 4% to 5.5%. The source material was PBMCs. These TCRs come from a male donor in good health and CMV-seronegative.

This clone was found a few times. The CDR3 DNA follows: TGCGCCAGCAGCTCCGACAGGGAATTTGGCTACACCTTC. It is translated as CASSSDREFGYTF. This chain connects TRBV5-1 to TRBJ1-2, with 7 nucleotides matching TRBD1. There are 13 residues in the CDR3. CDR1 is SGHRS and CDR2 is YFSETQ in the germline V gene. V was clipped by 3 bases and J by 7 bases; unmatched bases: 6.

The chain is built from TRBV11-3 and TRBJ2-2, with 7 bases fitting TRBD1. In germline, CDR1 is SGHNT, CDR2 YENEEA. V lost 1 base to trimming and J lost 5 bases; unmatched junction nucleotides: 4. The CDR3 has 15 amino acids. CDR3 DNA: TGTGCCAGCAGCTTAGGGCAGGGGGAGACCGGGGAGCTGTTTTTT. It codes for CASSLGQGETGELFF.

The V call is TRBV28, the J call TRBJ1-6; TRBD1 matches at 9 bases. Germline CDR1 reads MDHEN; CDR2 reads SYDVKM. The CDR3 extends over 15 amino acids. The J segment lost 9 bases and the V segment lost 6 bases, leaving 9 bases of the junction unmatched. CDR3 residues: CASRGGQGLSSPLHF. The CDR3 region has the DNA TGTGCCAGCAGGGGTGGACAGGGGCTGTCTTCACCCCTCCACTTT.

This CDR3 reads CASGSGTTGEQFF. CDR3 DNA sequence: TGCGCCAGCGGTTCAGGGACTACGGGTGAGCAGTTCTTC. The rearrangement links TRBV5-1 to TRBJ2-1; 7 bases line up with TRBD2. This CDR3 has 13 residues. Germline V gene data show CDR1 as SGHRS and CDR2 as YFSETQ. V lost 7 bases, J lost 9 bases, and 10 bases stayed unmatched.

The V gene is TRBV7-3, the J gene TRBJ2-2; no reliable D call. This CDR3 spans 15 amino acids. Between the trimmed V and J ends, which lost 1 base and 1 base, there was a span of 7 bases. The germline CDR1 and CDR2 sequences are SGHTA and FQGTGA. CDR3 coding DNA: TGTGCCAGCAGCTTAAATCCGGGGAACACCGGGGAGCTGTTTTTT. Translation: CASSLNPGNTGELFF.

The gene calls are TRBV9 and TRBJ1-2, with 7 bases identical to TRBD1. This CDR3 contains 14 residues. J was trimmed by 4 bases and V by 0 bases; bases with no gene match: 3. Germline lookup yields CDR1 SGDLS and CDR2 YYNGEE. This CDR3 reads CASSVEGAFYGYTF. The CDR3, as DNA: TGTGCCAGCAGCGTAGAGGGGGCTTTCTATGGCTACACCTTC.

V and J are TRBV19 and TRBJ2-3, with 8 nucleotides matching TRBD2. The CDR3 runs to 17 residues. The germline V gene has CDR1 LNHDA and CDR2 SQIVND (reference sequence). Trimming removed 3 bases from V and 4 bases from J; junction bases left unmatched: 12. The CDR3 sequence: CASSMAGGAGASDTQYF. The CDR3 bases are TGTGCCAGTAGTATGGCCGGTGGAGCGGGAGCCTCAGATACGCAGTATTTT.

V and J are TRBV7-3 and TRBJ2-3; a weak D match, TRBD1 (5 bases). The V end was cut by 3 bases, the J end by 7 bases, with 11 bases between. The CDR3 covers 13 residues. Germline CDR1 reads SGHTA; CDR2 reads FQGTGA. The CDR3 loop is CASSFEKGYTQYF. DNA of the CDR3: TGTGCCAGCAGCTTTGAGAAGGGGTATACGCAGTATTTT.

This clone came up once. V gene TRBV30 combines with J gene TRBJ1-1; maybe TRBD1 (5 bases). This CDR3 has 14 amino acids. Trimming took 0 bases from V and 5 from J, leaving 13 bases between them. The germline CDR1 and CDR2 sequences are GTSNPN and SVGIG (reference sequence). The CDR3 protein is CAWSVGGGLTEAFF. The CDR3 DNA follows: TGTGCCTGGAGTGTTGGGGGGGGTCTGACTGAAGCTTTCTTT.

This clone showed up just a few times. The genes are TRBV2 and TRBJ2-1; TRBD1 might be the D (6 bases). V dropped 3 bases and J dropped 8 bases, with 14 bases sitting between them. Germline V lookup: CDR1 SNHLY, CDR2 FYNNEI. This CDR3 comprises 14 residues. CDR3 sequence: CASSDGQGFDEQFF. CDR3 DNA sequence: TGTGCCAGCAGTGATGGCCAGGGGTTCGATGAGCAGTTCTTC.

This clone was counted only a few times. The DNA of the CDR3 is TGTGCCAGCAGGAATCAGCGGGGGGCACAAGAGACCCAGTACTTC. Translated: CASRNQRGAQETQYF. The chain carries TRBV2 and TRBJ2-5, with 9 bases matching TRBD2. V lost 6 bases to trimming and J lost 2 bases; unmatched junction nucleotides: 7. The CDR3 is made up of 15 amino acids. Germline loops: CDR1 SNHLY, CDR2 FYNNEI.

V and J are TRBV7-3 and TRBJ1-2; D call uncertain. Germline V lookup: CDR1 SGHTA, CDR2 FQGTGA. Trimming stripped 1 base from V and 4 bases from J, with 7 bases between. This CDR3 has 13 residues. CDR3 amino acids: CASSLSGSYGYTF. In DNA, the CDR3 is TGTGCCAGCAGCTTAAGTGGCAGCTATGGCTACACCTTC. Full variable domain (remainder filled in from reference TRBV7-3 and TRBJ1-2): GAGVSQTPSNKVTEKGKYVELRCDPISGHTALYWYRQSLGQGPEFLIYFQGTGAADDSGLPNDRFFAVRPEGSVSTLKIQRTERGDSAVYLCASSLSGSYGYTFGSGTRLTVV.

This chain uses TRBV30 with TRBJ2-1; tentative D call: TRBD2 (5 bases). Trimming took off 0 bases at V and 0 bases at J, with 12 bases between the two ends. CDR1 and CDR2 from the germline V gene are GTSNPN and SVGIG (reference sequence). This CDR3 is 16 amino acids long. The CDR3: CAWSVRGISSYNEQFF. CDR3 nucleotides: TGTGCCTGGAGTGTACGGGGTATCAGCTCCTACAATGAGCAGTTCTTC.

The V gene is TRBV5-1, the J gene TRBJ2-2; D ambiguous. V shed 4 bases and J shed 4 bases, with 5 bases lying between them. Germline V CDR1 and CDR2: SGHRS, YFSETQ. CDR3 length: 12 amino acids. As DNA, the CDR3 is TGCGCCAGCAGCCTTTTCACCGGGGAGCTGTTTTTT. Protein: CASSLFTGELFF.

The rearrangement joins TRBV28 to TRBJ2-7, with 8 bases identical to TRBD1. The CDR3 has 15 residues. Losses at the gene ends were 6 bases for V and 3 bases for J; bases not matched to a gene: 10. Germline CDR1 is MDHEN and CDR2 is SYDVKM. The CDR3 sequence is CASRFLSGQDYEQYF. The DNA of the CDR3 is TGTGCCAGCAGGTTCCTCTCGGGACAGGACTACGAGCAGTACTTC.